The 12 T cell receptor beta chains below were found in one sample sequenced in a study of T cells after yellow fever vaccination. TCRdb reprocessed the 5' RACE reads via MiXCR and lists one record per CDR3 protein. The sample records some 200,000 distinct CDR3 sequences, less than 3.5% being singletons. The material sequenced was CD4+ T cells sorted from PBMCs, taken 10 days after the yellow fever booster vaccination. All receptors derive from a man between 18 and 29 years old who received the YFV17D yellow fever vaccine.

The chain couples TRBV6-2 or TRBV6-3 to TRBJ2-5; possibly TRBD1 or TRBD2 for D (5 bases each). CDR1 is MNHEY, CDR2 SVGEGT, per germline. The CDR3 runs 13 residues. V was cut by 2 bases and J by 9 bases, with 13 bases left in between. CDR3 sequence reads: CASSYRGRGPQYF. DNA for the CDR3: TGTGCCAGCAGTTACAGGGGACGAGGCCCCCAGTACTTC.

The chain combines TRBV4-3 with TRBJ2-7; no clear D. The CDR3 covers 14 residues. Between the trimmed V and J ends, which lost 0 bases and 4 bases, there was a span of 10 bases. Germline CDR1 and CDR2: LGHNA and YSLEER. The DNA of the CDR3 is TGCGCCAGCAGCCAAGATGTAAACACATACGAGCAGTACTTC. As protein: CASSQDVNTYEQYF.

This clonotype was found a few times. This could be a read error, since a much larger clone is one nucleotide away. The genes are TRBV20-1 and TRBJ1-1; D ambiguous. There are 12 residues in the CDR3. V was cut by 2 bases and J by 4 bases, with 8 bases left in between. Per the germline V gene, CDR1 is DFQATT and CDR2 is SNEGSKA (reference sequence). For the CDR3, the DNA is TGCAGTGCTAGACTGGGGAGCACTGAAGCTTTCTTT. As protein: CSARLGSTEAFF.

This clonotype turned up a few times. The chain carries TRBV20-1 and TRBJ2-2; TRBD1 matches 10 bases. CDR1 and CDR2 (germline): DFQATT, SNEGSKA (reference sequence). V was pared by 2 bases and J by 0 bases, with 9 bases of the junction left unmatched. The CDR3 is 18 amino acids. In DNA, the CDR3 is TGCAGTGCTAGAACCCGGGACAGGGGACGAACGAACACCGGGGAGCTGTTTTTT. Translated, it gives CSARTRDRGRTNTGELFF.

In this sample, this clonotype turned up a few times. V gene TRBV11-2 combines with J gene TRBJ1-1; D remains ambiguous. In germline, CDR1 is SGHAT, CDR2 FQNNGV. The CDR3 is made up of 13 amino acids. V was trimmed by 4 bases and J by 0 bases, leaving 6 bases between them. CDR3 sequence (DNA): TGTGCCAGCAGCTATGCGGTGAACACTGAAGCTTTCTTT. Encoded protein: CASSYAVNTEAFF.

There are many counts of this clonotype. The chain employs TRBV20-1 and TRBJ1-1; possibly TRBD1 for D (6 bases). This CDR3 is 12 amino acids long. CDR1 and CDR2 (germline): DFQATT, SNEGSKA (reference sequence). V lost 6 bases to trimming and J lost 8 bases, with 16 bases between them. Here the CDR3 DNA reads TGCAGTGCCGACCCAGGCGGGACAGAAGCTTTCTTT. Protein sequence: CSADPGGTEAFF.

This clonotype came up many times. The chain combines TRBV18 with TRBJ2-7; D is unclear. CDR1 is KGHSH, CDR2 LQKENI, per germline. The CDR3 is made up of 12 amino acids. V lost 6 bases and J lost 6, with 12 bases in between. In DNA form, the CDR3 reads TGTGCCAGCTCCGATCGACTGGGCGAGCAGTACGTC. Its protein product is CASSDRLGEQYV.

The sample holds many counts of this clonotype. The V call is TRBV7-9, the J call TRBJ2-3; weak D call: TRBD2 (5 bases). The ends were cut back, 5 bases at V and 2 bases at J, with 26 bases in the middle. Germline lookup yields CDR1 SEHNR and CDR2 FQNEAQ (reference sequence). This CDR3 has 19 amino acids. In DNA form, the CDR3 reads TGTGCCAGCAGCGCTAACCCCTACGCGGCTAGCCCAATCACAGATACGCAGTATTTT. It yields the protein CASSANPYAASPITDTQYF. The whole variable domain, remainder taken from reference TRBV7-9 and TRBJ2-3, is DTGVSQNPRHKITKRGQNVTFRCDPISEHNRLYWYRQTLGQGPEFLTYFQNEAQLEKSRLLSDRFSAERPKGSFSTLEIQRTEQGDSAMYLCASSANPYAASPITDTQYFGPGTRLTVL.

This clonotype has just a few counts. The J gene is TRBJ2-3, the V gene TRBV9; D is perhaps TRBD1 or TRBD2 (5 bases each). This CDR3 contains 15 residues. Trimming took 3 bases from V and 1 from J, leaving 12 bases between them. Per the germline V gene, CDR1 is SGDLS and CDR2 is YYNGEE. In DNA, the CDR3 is TGTGCCAGCAGCGCGGGGCCAGACGGCACAGATACGCAGTATTTT. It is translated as CASSAGPDGTDTQYF.

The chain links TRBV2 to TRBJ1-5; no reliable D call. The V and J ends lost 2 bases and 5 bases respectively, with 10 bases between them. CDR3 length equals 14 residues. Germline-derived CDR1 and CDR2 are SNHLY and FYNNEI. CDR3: CASSELAQYQPQHF. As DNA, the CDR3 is TGTGCCAGCAGTGAACTCGCGCAGTATCAGCCCCAGCATTTT.

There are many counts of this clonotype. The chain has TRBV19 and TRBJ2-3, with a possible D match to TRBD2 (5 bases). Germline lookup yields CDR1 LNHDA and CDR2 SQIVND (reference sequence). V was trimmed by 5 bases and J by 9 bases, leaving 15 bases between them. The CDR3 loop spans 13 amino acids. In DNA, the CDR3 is TGTGCCAGTAGTTCGGACTCATTGAAGACGCAGTATTTT. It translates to CASSSDSLKTQYF.

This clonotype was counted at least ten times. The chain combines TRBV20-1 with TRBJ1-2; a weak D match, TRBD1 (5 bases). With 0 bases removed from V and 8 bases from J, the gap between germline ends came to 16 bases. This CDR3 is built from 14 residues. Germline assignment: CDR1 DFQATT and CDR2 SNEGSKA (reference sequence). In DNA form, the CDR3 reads TGCAGTGCTAGAGATCGCGCAGGGTTCAAGGGCTACACCTTC. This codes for CSARDRAGFKGYTF.